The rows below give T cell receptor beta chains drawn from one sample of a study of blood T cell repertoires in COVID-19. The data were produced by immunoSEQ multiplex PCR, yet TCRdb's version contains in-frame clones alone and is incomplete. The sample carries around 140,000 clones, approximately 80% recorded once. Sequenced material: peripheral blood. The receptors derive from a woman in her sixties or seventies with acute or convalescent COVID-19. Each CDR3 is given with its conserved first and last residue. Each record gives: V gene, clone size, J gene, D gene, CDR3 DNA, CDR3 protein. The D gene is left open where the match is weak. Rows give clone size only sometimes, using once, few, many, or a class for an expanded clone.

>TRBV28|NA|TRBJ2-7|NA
TGTGCCAGCAGTTTCAGCCAGCGGACTCACGAGCAGTACTTC
CASSFSQRTHEQYF
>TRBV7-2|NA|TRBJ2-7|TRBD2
TGTGCCAGCAGCCAGATAGCGGGAGAGTATTACGAGCAGTACTTC
CASSQIAGEYYEQYF
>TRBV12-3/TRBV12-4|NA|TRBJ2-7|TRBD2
TGTGCCAGCAGTTTCGGGGGGAGGTACGAGCAGTACTTC
CASSFGGRYEQYF
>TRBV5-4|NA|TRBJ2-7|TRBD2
TGTGCCAGCAGACGCGGTCCAGGGGGCGCTGGGACTAGCGGAACCTACGAGCAGTACTTC
CASRRGPGGAGTSGTYEQYF
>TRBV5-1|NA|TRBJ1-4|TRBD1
TGCGCCAGCAGTTTTGACAGGGGAAGGGAAAAACTGTTTTTT
CASSFDRGREKLFF
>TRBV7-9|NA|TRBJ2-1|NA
TGTGCCAGCTCCCCAGGGAGGAGGTCCTACAATGAGCAGTTCTTC
CASSPGRRSYNEQFF
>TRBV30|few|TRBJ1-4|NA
TGTGCCTGGAGTCAGGCCAATGAAAAACTGTTTTTT
CAWSQANEKLFF
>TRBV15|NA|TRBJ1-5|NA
TGTGCCACCAGCAGTTTGTCTTATAGCAATCAGCCCCAGCATTTT
CATSSLSYSNQPQHF
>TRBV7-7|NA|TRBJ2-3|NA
TGTGCCAGCAGCCCCGGACCGGGAAGAGGACTATCGGGAGATACGCAGTATTTT
CASSPGPGRGLSGDTQYF
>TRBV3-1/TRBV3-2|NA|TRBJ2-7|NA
TGTGCCAGCAGCCCCACCTCGGGTGCGGGAAGCTCCTACGAGCAGTACTTC
CASSPTSGAGSSYEQYF
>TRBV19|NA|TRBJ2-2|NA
TGTGCCAGTAGTATTGGGCCGGAGCTGTTTTTT
CASSIGPELFF
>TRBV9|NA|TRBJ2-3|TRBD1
TGTGCCAGCAGCCTCGGCGACAGGGGGACAGATACGCAGTATTTT
CASSLGDRGTDTQYF
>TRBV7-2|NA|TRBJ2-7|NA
TGTGCCAGCAGCCGTGCCCCCGCCGGCGAGCAGTACTTC
CASSRAPAGEQYF
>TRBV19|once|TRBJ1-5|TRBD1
TGTGCCAGTAGTGGACAGGTCGGAAGCAATCAGCCCCAGCATTTT
CASSGQVGSNQPQHF
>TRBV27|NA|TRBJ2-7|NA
TGTGCCAGCAGTCGACCGGGTCGGGAGCAGTACTTC
CASSRPGREQYF
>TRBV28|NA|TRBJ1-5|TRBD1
TGTGCCAGCAGTTACACCCCCGGGACAGGGAATCAGCCCCAGCATTTT
CASSYTPGTGNQPQHF
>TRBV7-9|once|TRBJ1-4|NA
TGTGCCAGCAGCTCCCGGGCTAATGAAAAACTGTTTTTT
CASSSRANEKLFF
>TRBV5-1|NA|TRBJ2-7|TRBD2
TGCGCCAGCAGCTTGGAGGCGGGAGGGTCTTACGAGCAGTACTTC
CASSLEAGGSYEQYF
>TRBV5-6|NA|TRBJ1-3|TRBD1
TGTGCCAGCAGCTGGGGGACGACAGGGCTCTCTGGAAACACCATATATTTT
CASSWGTTGLSGNTIYF
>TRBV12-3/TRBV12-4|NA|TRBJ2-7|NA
TGTGCCAGCAGTGCTCGACAAGCCTACGAGCAGTACTTC
CASSARQAYEQYF
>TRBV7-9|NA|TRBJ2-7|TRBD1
TGTGCCAGCAGTAAGGGACAGAACTCCTACGAGCAGTACTTC
CASSKGQNSYEQYF
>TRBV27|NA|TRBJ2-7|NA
TGTGCCAGCTCCCCGGGGTACCGAGTCCACGAGCAGTACTTC
CASSPGYRVHEQYF
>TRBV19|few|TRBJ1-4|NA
TGTGCCAGTAGTTCACAGGGTGGCCGCCGGTCAACTAATGAAAAACTGTTTTTT
CASSSQGGRRSTNEKLFF
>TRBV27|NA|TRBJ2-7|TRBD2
TGTGCCAGCAGGGTCGGCGGGAGACTTTACGAGCAGTACTTC
CASRVGGRLYEQYF
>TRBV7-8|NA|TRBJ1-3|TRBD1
TGTGCCAGCAGCATCACAGGGGCAGGAAACACCATATATTTT
CASSITGAGNTIYF
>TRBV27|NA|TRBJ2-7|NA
TGTGCCAGCAGTTTACAGGGTACCTACGAGCAGTACTTC
CASSLQGTYEQYF
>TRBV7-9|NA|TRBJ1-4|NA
TGTGCCAGCGGGAAGGGGAGGCTGGATGAAAAACTGTTTTTT
CASGKGRLDEKLFF
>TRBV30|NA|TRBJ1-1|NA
TGTGCCTGGAGTGCCCTACAGGGAATGAACACTGAAGCTTTCTTT
CAWSALQGMNTEAFF